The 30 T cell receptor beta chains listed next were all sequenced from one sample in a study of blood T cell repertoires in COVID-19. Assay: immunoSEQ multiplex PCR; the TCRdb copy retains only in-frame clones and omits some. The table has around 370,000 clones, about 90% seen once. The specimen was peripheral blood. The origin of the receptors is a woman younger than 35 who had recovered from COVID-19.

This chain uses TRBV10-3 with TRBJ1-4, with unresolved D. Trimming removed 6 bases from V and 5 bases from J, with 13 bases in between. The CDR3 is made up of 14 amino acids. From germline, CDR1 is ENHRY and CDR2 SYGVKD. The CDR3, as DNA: TGTGCCATCAGCGCGAGGGCGTCCAATGAAAAACTGTTTTTT. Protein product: CAISARASNEKLFF.

The CDR3 DNA reads as TGTGCCAGTAGTTGGGGCCGGGGACAAGATGGCTACACCTTC. It encodes CASSWGRGQDGYTF. This chain joins TRBV19 and TRBJ1-2; tentatively, D is TRBD1 (6 bases). Germline CDR1 reads LNHDA; CDR2 reads SQIVND (reference sequence). Trimming stripped 5 bases from V and 6 bases from J, with 16 bases between. The CDR3 is 14 residues long. The full variable domain, with the rest looked up from reference TRBV19 and TRBJ1-2, is DGGITQSPKYLFRKEGQNVTLSCEQNLNHDAMYWYRQDPGQGLRLIYYSQIVNDFQKGDIAEGYSVSREKKESFPLTVTSAQKNPTAFYLCASSWGRGQDGYTFGSGTRLTVV.

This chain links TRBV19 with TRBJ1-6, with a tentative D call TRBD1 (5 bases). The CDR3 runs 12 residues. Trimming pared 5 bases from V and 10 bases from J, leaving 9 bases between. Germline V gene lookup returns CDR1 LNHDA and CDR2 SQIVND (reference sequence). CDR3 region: CASSQGGSPLHF. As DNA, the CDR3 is TGTGCCAGTAGTCAGGGAGGATCACCCCTCCACTTT.

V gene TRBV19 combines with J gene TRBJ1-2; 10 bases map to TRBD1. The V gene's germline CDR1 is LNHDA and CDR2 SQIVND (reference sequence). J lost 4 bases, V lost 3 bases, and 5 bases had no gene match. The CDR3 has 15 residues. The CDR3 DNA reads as TGTGCCAGTAGTATTGGACAGGGGGTTAGCTATGGCTACACCTTC. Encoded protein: CASSIGQGVSYGYTF.

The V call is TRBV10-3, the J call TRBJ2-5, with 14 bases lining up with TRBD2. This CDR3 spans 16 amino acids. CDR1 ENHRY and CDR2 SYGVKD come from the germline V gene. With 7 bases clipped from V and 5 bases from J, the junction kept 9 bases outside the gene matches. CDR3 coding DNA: TGTGCCATCAAGAGGGGACTAGCGGGAGCGAGGGAGACCCAGTACTTC. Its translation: CAIKRGLAGARETQYF.

CDR3 loop: CASSQELAGRGELFF. CDR3 bases: TGCGCCAGCAGCCAAGAGTTGGCGGGACGCGGGGAGCTGTTTTTT. The chain employs TRBV4-1 and TRBJ2-2, with D perhaps TRBD2 (6 bases). The CDR3 consists of 15 residues. The ends were cut back, 0 bases at V and 7 bases at J, with 12 bases in the middle. Germline V gene lookup returns CDR1 MGHRA and CDR2 YSYEKL.

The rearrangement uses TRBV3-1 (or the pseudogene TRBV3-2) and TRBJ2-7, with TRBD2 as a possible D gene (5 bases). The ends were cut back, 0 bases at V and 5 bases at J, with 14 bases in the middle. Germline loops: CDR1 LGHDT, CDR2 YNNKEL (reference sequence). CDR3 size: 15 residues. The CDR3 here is CASSQEFGLSDEQYV. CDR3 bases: TGTGCCAGCAGCCAAGAATTCGGACTTAGCGACGAGCAGTACGTC.

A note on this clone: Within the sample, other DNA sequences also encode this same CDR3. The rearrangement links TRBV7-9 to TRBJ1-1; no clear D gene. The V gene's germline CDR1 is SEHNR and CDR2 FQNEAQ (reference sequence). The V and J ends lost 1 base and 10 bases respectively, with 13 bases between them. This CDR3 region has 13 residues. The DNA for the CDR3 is TGTGCCAGCAGCTTAGGGACTTCCAAGGGAGCTTTCTTT. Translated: CASSLGTSKGAFF.

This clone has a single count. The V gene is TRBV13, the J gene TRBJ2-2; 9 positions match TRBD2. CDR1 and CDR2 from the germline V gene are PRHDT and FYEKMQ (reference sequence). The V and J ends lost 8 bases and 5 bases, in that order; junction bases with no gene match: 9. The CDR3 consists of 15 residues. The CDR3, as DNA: TGTGCCAGCGACGAGGGACTAGCCCTGACCGGGGAGCTGTTTTTT. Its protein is CASDEGLALTGELFF.

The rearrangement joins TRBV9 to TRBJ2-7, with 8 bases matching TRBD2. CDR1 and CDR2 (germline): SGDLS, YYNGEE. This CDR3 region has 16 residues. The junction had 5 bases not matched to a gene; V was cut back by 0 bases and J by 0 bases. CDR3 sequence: CASSVGTSSSSYEQYV. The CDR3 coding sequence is TGTGCCAGCAGCGTAGGGACTAGCAGTAGCTCCTACGAGCAGTACGTC.

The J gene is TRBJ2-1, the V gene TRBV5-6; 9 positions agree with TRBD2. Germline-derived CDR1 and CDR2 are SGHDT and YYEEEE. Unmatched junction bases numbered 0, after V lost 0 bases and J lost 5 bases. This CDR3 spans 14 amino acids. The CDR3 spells CASSLGLADNEQFF. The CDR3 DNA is TGTGCCAGCAGCTTGGGACTAGCGGACAATGAGCAGTTCTTC. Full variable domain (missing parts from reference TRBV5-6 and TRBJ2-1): DAGVTQSPTHLIKTRGQQVTLRCSPKSGHDTVSWYQQALGQGPQFIFQYYEEEERQRGNFPDRFSGHQFPNYSSELNVNALLLGDSALYLCASSLGLADNEQFFGPGTRLTVL.

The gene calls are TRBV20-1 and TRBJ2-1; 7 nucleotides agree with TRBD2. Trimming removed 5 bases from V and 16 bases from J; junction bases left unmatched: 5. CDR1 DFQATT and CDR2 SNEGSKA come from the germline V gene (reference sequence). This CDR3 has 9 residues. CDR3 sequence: CSAFRDYFF. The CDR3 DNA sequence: TGCAGTGCTTTCCGGGACTACTTCTTC.

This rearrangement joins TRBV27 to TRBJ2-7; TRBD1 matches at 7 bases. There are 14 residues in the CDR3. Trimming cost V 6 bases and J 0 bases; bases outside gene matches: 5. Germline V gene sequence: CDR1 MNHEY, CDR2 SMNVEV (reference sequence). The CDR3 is CASSRQGRSYEQYV. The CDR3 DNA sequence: TGTGCCAGCAGCAGACAGGGACGCTCCTACGAGCAGTACGTC.

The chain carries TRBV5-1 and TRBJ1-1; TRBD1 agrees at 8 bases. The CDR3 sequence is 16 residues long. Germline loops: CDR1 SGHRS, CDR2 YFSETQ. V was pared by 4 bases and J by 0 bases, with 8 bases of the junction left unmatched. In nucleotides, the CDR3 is TGCGCCAGCAGCCCCGGACAGGGAATTGTGAACACTGAAGCTTTCTTT. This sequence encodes CASSPGQGIVNTEAFF.

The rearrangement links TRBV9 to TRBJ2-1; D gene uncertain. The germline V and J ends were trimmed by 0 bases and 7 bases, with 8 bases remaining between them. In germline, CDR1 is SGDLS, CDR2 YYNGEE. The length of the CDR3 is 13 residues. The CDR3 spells CASSVDGWNEQFF. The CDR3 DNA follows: TGTGCCAGCAGCGTAGACGGTTGGAATGAGCAGTTCTTC.

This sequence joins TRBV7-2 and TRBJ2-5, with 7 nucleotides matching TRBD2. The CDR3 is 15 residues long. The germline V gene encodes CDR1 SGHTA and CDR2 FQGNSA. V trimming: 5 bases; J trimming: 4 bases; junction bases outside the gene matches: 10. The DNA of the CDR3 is TGTGCCAGCAGCAGACACGCTGTAGCGGGAGAGACCCAGTACTTC. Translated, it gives CASSRHAVAGETQYF.

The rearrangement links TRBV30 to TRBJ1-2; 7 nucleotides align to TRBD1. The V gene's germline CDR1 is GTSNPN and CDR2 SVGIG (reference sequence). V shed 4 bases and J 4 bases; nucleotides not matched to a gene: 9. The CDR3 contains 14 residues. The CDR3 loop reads CAWTPGGQSYGYTF. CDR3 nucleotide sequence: TGTGCCTGGACCCCAGGGGGACAGTCCTATGGCTACACCTTC.

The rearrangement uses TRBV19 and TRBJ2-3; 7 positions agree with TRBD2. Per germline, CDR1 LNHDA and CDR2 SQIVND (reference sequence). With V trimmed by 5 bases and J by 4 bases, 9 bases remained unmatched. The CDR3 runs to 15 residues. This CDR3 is CASSGRTSVADTQYF. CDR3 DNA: TGTGCCAGTAGTGGGAGGACTAGTGTGGCAGATACGCAGTATTTT. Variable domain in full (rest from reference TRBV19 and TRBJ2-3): DGGITQSPKYLFRKEGQNVTLSCEQNLNHDAMYWYRQDPGQGLRLIYYSQIVNDFQKGDIAEGYSVSREKKESFPLTVTSAQKNPTAFYLCASSGRTSVADTQYFGPGTRLTVL.

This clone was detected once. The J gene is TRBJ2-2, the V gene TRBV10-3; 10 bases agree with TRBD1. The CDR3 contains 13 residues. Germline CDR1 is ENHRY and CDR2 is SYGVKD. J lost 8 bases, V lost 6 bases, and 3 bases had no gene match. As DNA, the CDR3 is TGTGCCATCAGGACAGGGGGCGAGGGGGAGCTGTTTTTT. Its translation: CAIRTGGEGELFF.

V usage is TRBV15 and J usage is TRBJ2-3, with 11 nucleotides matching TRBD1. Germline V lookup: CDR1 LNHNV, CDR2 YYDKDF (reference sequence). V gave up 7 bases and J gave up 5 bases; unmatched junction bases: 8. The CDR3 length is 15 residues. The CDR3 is CATNPGQGDVDTQYF. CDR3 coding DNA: TGTGCCACCAACCCGGGACAGGGGGACGTAGATACGCAGTATTTT. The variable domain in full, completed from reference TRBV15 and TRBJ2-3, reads DAMVIQNPRYQVTQFGKPVTLSCSQTLNHNVMYWYQQKSSQAPKLLFHYYDKDFNNEADTPDNFQSRRPNTSFCFLDIRSPGLGDTAMYLCATNPGQGDVDTQYFGPGTRLTVL.

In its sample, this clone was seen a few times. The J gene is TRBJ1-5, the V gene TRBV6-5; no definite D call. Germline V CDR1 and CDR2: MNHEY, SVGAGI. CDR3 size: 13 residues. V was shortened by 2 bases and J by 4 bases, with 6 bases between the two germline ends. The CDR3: CASSYNWNQPQHF. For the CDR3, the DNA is TGTGCCAGCAGTTACAACTGGAATCAGCCCCAGCATTTT.

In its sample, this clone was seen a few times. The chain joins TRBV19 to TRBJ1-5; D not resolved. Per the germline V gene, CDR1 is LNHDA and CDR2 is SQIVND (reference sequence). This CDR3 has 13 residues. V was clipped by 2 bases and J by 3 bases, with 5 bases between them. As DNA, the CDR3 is TGTGCCAGTAGTATACGTATCAATCAGCCCCAGCATTTT. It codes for CASSIRINQPQHF.

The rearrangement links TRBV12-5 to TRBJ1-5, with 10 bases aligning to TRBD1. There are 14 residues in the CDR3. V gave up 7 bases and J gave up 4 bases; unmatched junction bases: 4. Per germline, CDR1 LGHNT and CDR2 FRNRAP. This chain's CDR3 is CASAPGQGNQPQHF. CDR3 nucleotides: TGTGCTAGTGCCCCGGGACAGGGGAATCAGCCCCAGCATTTT.

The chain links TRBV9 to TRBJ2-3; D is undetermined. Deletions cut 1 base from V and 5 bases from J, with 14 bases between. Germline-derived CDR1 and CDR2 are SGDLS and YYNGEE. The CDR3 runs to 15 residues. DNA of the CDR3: TGTGCCAGCAGCGTAAGCTCCCCGCCCGGAGATACGCAGTATTTT. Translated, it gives CASSVSSPPGDTQYF.

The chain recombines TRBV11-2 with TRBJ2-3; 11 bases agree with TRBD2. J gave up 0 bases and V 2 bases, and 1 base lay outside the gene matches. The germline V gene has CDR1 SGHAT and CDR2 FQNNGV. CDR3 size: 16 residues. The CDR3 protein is CASSLTSGGSTDTQYF. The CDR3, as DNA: TGTGCCAGCAGCTTAACTAGCGGGGGAAGCACAGATACGCAGTATTTT.

The CDR3 coding sequence is TGCGCCAGCAGCCCGATAGCGGGAGGGACCGGTGGGGAGCTGTTTTTT. This codes for CASSPIAGGTGGELFF. The chain recombines TRBV5-1 with TRBJ2-2; 11 bases agree with TRBD2. The CDR3 sequence is 16 residues long. Germline CDR1 is SGHRS and CDR2 is YFSETQ. Trimming removed 4 bases from V and 8 bases from J; junction bases left unmatched: 10.

The CDR3, as DNA: TGTGCCAGCAGCCGACCGGGGGTCTATGGCTACACCTTC. Its translation is CASSRPGVYGYTF. The chain uses TRBV7-2 and TRBJ1-2; maybe TRBD1 (5 bases). CDR1 is SGHTA, CDR2 FQGNSA, per germline. Trimming removed 5 bases from V and 4 bases from J, with 11 bases in between. This CDR3 has 13 amino acids.

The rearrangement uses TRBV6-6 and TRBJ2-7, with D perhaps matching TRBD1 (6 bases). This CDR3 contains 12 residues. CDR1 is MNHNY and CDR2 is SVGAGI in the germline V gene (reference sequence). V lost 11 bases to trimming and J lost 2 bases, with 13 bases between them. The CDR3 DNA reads TGTGCCGACATAGGGGGTACCTACGAGCAGTACGTC. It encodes CADIGGTYEQYV.

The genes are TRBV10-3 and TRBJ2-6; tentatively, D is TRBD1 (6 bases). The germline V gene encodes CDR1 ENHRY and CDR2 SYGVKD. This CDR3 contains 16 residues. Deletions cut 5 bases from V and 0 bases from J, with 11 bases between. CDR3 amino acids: CAISTGKGSGANVLTF. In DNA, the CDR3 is TGTGCCATCAGTACAGGGAAAGGCTCTGGGGCCAACGTCCTGACTTTC.

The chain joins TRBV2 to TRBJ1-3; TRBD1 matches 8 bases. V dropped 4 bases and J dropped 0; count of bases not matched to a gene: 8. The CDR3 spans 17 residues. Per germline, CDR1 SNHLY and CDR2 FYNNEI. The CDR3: CASSGQGLTFSGNTIYF. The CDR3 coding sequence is TGTGCCAGCAGTGGACAGGGGTTAACCTTCTCTGGAAACACCATATATTTT.